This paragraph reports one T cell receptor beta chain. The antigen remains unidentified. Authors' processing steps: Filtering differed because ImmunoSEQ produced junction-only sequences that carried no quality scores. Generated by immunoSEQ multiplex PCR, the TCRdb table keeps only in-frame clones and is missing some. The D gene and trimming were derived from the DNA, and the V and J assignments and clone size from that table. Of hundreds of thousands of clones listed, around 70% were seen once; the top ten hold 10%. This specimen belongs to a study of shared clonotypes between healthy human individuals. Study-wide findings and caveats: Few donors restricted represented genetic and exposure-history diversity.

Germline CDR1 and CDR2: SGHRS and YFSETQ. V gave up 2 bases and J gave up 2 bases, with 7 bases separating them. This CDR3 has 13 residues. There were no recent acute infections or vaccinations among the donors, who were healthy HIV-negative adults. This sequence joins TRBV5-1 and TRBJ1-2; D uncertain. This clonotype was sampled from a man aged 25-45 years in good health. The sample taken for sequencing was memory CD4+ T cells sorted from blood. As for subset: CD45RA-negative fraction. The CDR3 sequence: CASSFWGNYGYTF. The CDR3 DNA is TGCGCCAGCAGCTTTTGGGGAAACTATGGCTACACCTTC.